The subject of this entry is one TCR beta chain. This CDR3 region has 15 residues. Per germline, CDR1 LGHNA and CDR2 YNFKEQ. Trimming took 4 bases from V and 6 from J, leaving 19 bases between them. The data were obtained in a study of blood T cell repertoires in COVID-19. Turning to the study itself: Material from acute and convalescent COVID-19 was sourced from the United States, Italy and Spain.

Seattle participants joined during active infection and were tracked over time. Data came from immunoSEQ multiplex PCR; TCRdb stores just in-frame clones and leaves some out. Of around 190,000 clones listed, around 83% were seen once; the top ten hold roughly 7.5%. The source material was peripheral blood. The receptor's source is a woman in her 70s with COVID-19, enrolled during active disease. This rearrangement joins TRBV4-2 to TRBJ2-7; possible D gene TRBD1, 6 bases. CDR3 protein: CASSPKAQGIGEQYF. In DNA, the CDR3 is TGTGCCAGCAGCCCAAAGGCCCAGGGGATAGGCGAGCAGTACTTC.